This T cell receptor beta chain was recovered during a study of blood T cell repertoires in COVID-19. The wider study: Nucleic acid was either cDNA or gDNA, and it came from T cells, B-cell-depleted T cells, or PBMCs.

Germline loops: CDR1 MDHEN, CDR2 SYDVKM. This CDR3 has 14 amino acids. V was clipped by 5 bases and J by 9 bases; unmatched bases: 5. Enrolment of Seattle patients took place during active infection, and they were followed longitudinally. Method: immunoSEQ multiplex PCR; TCRdb's copy keeps in-frame clones and lacks some. This sample has some 68,000 clones, with around 91% found just once. This clone was recorded once. Material for sequencing was peripheral blood. This TCR came from a man aged 50 or older with COVID-19, enrolled during active disease. V usage is TRBV28 and J usage is TRBJ2-1, with 12 bases identical to TRBD2. CDR3 amino acids: CASSELAGGGEQFF. The CDR3 DNA sequence: TGTGCCAGCAGTGAACTAGCGGGGGGTGGTGAGCAGTTCTTC.